Listed here is a single TCR beta chain. Trimming pared 2 bases from V and 0 bases from J, leaving 13 bases between. This CDR3 contains 16 residues. Germline V gene lookup returns CDR1 MNHEY and CDR2 SVGAGI. This sample was taken from a study of shared T cell receptors in the human thymus. Profiling relied on immunoSEQ multiplex PCR, and the TCRdb table lists in-frame clones only, not all of them. Of under 700,000 clones listed, around 78% are singletons. These data were also filed under a second study, of human thymus T cells.

V and J are TRBV6-5 and TRBJ1-1, with D maybe TRBD1 (5 bases). The TCR sequence derives from a boy under three years old with a congenital heart defect. Specimen: thymocytes. The CDR3 DNA reads as TGTGCCAGCAGTTACCGACGGGGACTGTTGAACACTGAAGCTTTCTTT. Translated: CASSYRRGLLNTEAFF.